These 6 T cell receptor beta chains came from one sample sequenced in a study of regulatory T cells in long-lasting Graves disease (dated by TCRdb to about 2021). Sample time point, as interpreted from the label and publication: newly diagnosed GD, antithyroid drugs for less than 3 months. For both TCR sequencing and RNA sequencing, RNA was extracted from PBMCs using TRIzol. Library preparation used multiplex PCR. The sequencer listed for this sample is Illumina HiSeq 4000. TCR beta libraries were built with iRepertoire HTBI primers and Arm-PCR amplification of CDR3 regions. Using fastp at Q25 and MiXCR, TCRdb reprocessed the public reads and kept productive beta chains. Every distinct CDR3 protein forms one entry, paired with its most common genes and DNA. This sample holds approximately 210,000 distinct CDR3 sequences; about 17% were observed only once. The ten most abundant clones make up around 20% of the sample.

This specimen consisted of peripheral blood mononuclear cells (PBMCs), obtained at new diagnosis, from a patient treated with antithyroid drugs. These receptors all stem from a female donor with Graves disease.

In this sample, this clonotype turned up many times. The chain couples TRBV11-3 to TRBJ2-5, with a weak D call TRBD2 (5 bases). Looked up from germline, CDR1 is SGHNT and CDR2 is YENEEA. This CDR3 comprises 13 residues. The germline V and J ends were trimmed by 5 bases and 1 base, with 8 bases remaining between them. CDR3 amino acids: CASSRGSQETQYF. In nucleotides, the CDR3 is TGTGCCAGCAGCCGAGGGTCCCAAGAGACCCAGTACTTC.

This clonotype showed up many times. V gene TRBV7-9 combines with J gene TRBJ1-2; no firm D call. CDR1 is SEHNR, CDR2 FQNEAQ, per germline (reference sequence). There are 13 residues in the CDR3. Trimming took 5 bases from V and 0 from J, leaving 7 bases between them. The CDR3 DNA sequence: TGTGCCAGCAGCCCACGTTCTAACTATGGCTACACCTTC. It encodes CASSPRSNYGYTF.

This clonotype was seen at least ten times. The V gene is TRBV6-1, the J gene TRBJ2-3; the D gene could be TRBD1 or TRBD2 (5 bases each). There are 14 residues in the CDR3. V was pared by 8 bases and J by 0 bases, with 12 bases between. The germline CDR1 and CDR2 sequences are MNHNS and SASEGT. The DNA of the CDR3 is TGTGCCAGCGCTGGGACGGATAGCACAGATACGCAGTATTTT. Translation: CASAGTDSTDTQYF.

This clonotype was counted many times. The CDR3 loop is CASGLGRDEAFF. The DNA for the CDR3 is TGTGCTAGTGGCCTGGGTAGGGACGAGGCTTTCTTT. The chain couples TRBV12-5 to TRBJ1-1, with D maybe TRBD1 (5 bases). Germline CDR1 and CDR2: LGHNT and FRNRAP. This CDR3 contains 12 residues. Deletions cut 6 bases from V and 11 bases from J, with 16 bases between.

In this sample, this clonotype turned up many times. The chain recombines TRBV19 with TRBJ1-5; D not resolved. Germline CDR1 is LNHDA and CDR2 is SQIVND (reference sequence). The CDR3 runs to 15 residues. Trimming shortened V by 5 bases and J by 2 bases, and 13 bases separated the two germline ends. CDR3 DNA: TGTGCCAGTAGTCCCGACAAGAAAGGCAATCAGCCCCAGCATTTT. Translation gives CASSPDKKGNQPQHF.

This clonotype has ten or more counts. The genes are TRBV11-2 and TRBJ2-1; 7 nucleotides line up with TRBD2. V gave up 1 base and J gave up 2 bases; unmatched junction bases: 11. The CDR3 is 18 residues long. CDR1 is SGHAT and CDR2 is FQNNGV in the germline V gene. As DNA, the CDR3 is TGTGCCAGCAGCTTAGGCCGCTCAGGACGGGAGGCCTACAATGAGCAGTTCTTC. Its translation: CASSLGRSGREAYNEQFF.